These T cell receptor beta chains were read from a single sample in a study of shared clonotypes between healthy human individuals. Assay used: immunoSEQ multiplex PCR; TCRdb lists only in-frame clones, some missing. The profile shows around 650,000 clones, about 95% of them singletons. Sample: naive CD8+ T cells sorted from blood. The receptors here all came from a woman aged 30 to 39 in good health. CDR3s include the opening cysteine and the closing phenylalanine or tryptophan. D genes are given only for firm matches. Size tells how often a clone was seen (once, few, many) or the class of an expanded clone, and some rows leave it out.

clone_size	d_call	j_call	v_call	cdr3_nt	cdr3_aa
NA	NA	TRBJ1-5	TRBV2	TGTGCCAGCAGCCGGAGTACCTATCAGCCCCAGCATTTT	CASSRSTYQPQHF
NA	TRBD2	TRBJ2-7	TRBV7-6	TGTGCCAGCAGCCATGGGCGGGAGGGCCACGAGCAGTACTTC	CASSHGREGHEQYF
NA	NA	TRBJ2-7	TRBV4-2	TGTGCCAGCAGCCAAGATCACGATAACTCCTACGAGCAGTACTTC	CASSQDHDNSYEQYF
NA	TRBD2	TRBJ2-5	TRBV6-1	TGTGCCAGCAGTGGCGGGACTAGCGTGTCCCAAGAGACCCAGTACTTC	CASSGGTSVSQETQYF
NA	NA	TRBJ2-7	TRBV27	TGTGCCAGCAGTTCCACCACCCCGGGCAAGGGGCCCTACGAGCAGTACTTC	CASSSTTPGKGPYEQYF
NA	NA	TRBJ2-2	TRBV28	TGTGCCAGTTTTGCCAGGACGAACACCGGGGAGCTGTTTTTT	CASFARTNTGELFF
NA	TRBD1	TRBJ1-2	TRBV12-5	TGTGCTAGTGGTGAAGGGGACAGGGTCTATGGCTACACCTTC	CASGEGDRVYGYTF
NA	NA	TRBJ2-3	TRBV6-1	TGTGCCAGCAGTGAGCTGACTAGACCTGGCACAGATACGCAGTATTTT	CASSELTRPGTDTQYF
NA	NA	TRBJ1-4	TRBV7-9	TGTGCCAGCAGCTTAGTAATGGTTGAAAAACTGTTTTTT	CASSLVMVEKLFF
NA	NA	TRBJ2-7	TRBV2	TGTGCCAGCAGGGGCTCCGGGACCATTTACGAGCAGTACTTC	CASRGSGTIYEQYF
NA	NA	TRBJ1-2	TRBV6-4	TGTGCCAGCAGTGACTCGGTCCCTTATGGCTACACCTTC	CASSDSVPYGYTF
NA	NA	TRBJ2-7	TRBV28	TGTGCCAGCAGCCGGACGGTGGACAGCGAGCAGTACTTC	CASSRTVDSEQYF
NA	NA	TRBJ2-1	TRBV5-1	TGCGCCAGCAGCTTGGTTCGTGGAACGGTAAACAATGAGCAGTTCTTC	CASSLVRGTVNNEQFF
NA	NA	TRBJ2-7	TRBV27	TGTGCCAGCAGTTTCGTCGGGAAATCCTACGAGCAGTACTTC	CASSFVGKSYEQYF
NA	NA	TRBJ2-1	TRBV6-1	TGTGCCAGCAGTGAAAATTTGGACTATATTTACAATGAGCAGTTCTTC	CASSENLDYIYNEQFF
NA	TRBD1	TRBJ2-7	TRBV5-6	TGTGCCAGCAGCGTCCCCGGACAGGGGGGGCACGAGCAGTACTTC	CASSVPGQGGHEQYF
NA	NA	TRBJ1-1	TRBV27	TGTGCCAGCAGTTCTCGGGCTTGGAGGGACACTGAAGCTTTCTTT	CASSSRAWRDTEAFF
NA	NA	TRBJ2-3	TRBV21-1	TGTGCCAGCAGCAAAGACCGGGACTACCATACTAGCACAGATACGCAGTATTTT	CASSKDRDYHTSTDTQYF
NA	NA	TRBJ2-2	TRBV4-2	TGTGCCAGCAGCCAAGACTTGGGTAGGGGGAGTGCCGGGGAGCTGTTTTTT	CASSQDLGRGSAGELFF
NA	NA	TRBJ2-1	TRBV7-6	TGTGCCAGCAGCTTAGCTAGCGCCGCCTACAATGAGCAGTTCTTC	CASSLASAAYNEQFF
NA	TRBD2	TRBJ2-3	TRBV29-1	TGCAGCGTTGTATCCGGGATCGCTTTACTCGGAGGGATTACTAGCGGGACGAGCACAGATACGCAGTATTTT	CSVVSGIALLGGITSGTSTDTQYF
NA	NA	TRBJ2-7	TRBV9	TGTGCCAGCAGTGAGGGCCCCGAGGGCGAGCAGTACTTC	CASSEGPEGEQYF
once	TRBD2	TRBJ2-5	TRBV28	TGTGCCAGCAGTTTTTTAGTAGCGGGAGCCCACCAGTACTTC	CASSFLVAGAHQYF
NA	TRBD2	TRBJ2-3	TRBV2	TGTGCCACCGTTCCCCGGGGGGAACAAGATACGCAGTATTTT	CATVPRGEQDTQYF
NA	NA	TRBJ2-2	TRBV28	TGTGCCAGCAGTTTCAGGGGAACCACCGGGGAGCTGTTTTTT	CASSFRGTTGELFF
NA	NA	TRBJ2-2	TRBV2	TGTGCCAGCAGGGACAGACCGAACACCGGGGAGCTGTTTTTT	CASRDRPNTGELFF
NA	NA	TRBJ2-3	TRBV9	TGTGCCAGCAGCGTAGCCTTGCAGGGTGCAGATACGCAGTATTTT	CASSVALQGADTQYF
NA	NA	TRBJ1-4	TRBV5-1	TGCGCCAGCAGCTTGGAGTGGTCTCGGGGTGCTAATGAAAAACTGTTTTTT	CASSLEWSRGANEKLFF
NA	NA	TRBJ2-1	TRBV5-6	TGTGCCAGCAGCTTGTCGAGGAGCTCCTACAATGAGCAGTTCTTC	CASSLSRSSYNEQFF
NA	NA	TRBJ1-1	TRBV6-5	TGTGCCAGCAGTTACCCCGACGGGGGAGTCACTGAAGCTTTCTTT	CASSYPDGGVTEAFF
NA	NA	TRBJ1-4	TRBV28	TGTGCCAGCAGTCGGTCCGATAATGAAAAACTGTTTTTT	CASSRSDNEKLFF
NA	NA	TRBJ2-7	TRBV6-5	TGTGCCAGCAGTTACTCGGCGGGGTCCTACGAGCAGTACTTC	CASSYSAGSYEQYF
NA	NA	TRBJ2-3	TRBV7-8	TGTGCCAGCAGCCTTACAAGAGCTAGCACAGATACGCAGTATTTT	CASSLTRASTDTQYF
NA	NA	TRBJ1-6	TRBV4-1	TGCGCCAGCAGCCAAGGTGAGGGAGGGAATTCACCCCTCCACTTT	CASSQGEGGNSPLHF
NA	NA	TRBJ2-7	TRBV4-1	TGCGCCAGCAGCCAAGATTACCTCTACGAGCAGTACTTC	CASSQDYLYEQYF
NA	TRBD2	TRBJ2-1	TRBV19	TGTGCCAGTAGTATCGAGACTAGCGGGACGCAGTTCTTC	CASSIETSGTQFF
NA	NA	TRBJ2-1	TRBV27	TGTGCCAGCACGGAAAGCTCCTACAATGAGCAGTTCTTC	CASTESSYNEQFF
NA	NA	TRBJ2-3	TRBV6-5	TGTGCCAGCAATCGAAAACTGGGGGAAGATACGCAGTATTTT	CASNRKLGEDTQYF
NA	NA	TRBJ1-5	TRBV7-6	TGTGCCAGCAGCTTAGGAGGTTTAAATCAGCCCCAGCATTTT	CASSLGGLNQPQHF
NA	TRBD2	TRBJ2-7	TRBV9	TGTGCCAGCAGCGCCTATAGCGGGAGTAGGTACGAGCAGTACTTC	CASSAYSGSRYEQYF
NA	TRBD2	TRBJ2-3	TRBV19	TGTGCCAGCTCCCCTCCCGGACTAGGTACAGATACGCAGTATTTT	CASSPPGLGTDTQYF
NA	NA	TRBJ2-3	TRBV15	TGTGCCACCAGCAGAGATGTAGAGGACACAGATACGCAGTATTTT	CATSRDVEDTDTQYF
NA	NA	TRBJ2-2	TRBV2	TGTGCCAGCAGTCGGTTCCGATTGGGGCAGAAGGACACCGGGGAGCTGTTTTTT	CASSRFRLGQKDTGELFF
NA	TRBD2	TRBJ2-7	TRBV25-1	TGTGCCAGCAGTGATCTAGCGGCCTACGAGCAGTACTTC	CASSDLAAYEQYF
NA	NA	TRBJ1-1	TRBV19	TGTGCCAGTAGTACGGCGGCCGCCGCTTTCTTT	CASSTAAAAFF
once	NA	TRBJ2-7	TRBV7-9	TGTGCCAGCAGCCCGACGGGGGCCGAGCAGTACTTC	CASSPTGAEQYF
NA	NA	TRBJ1-1	TRBV28	TGTGCCAGCAGTTTCTATAGGCTCGTTGGGGGCACTGAAGCTTTCTTT	CASSFYRLVGGTEAFF
NA	TRBD2	TRBJ2-7	TRBV28	TGTGCCAGCAGTCCAGTACTAGCGGGAGACGAGCAGTACTTC	CASSPVLAGDEQYF
NA	NA	TRBJ1-1	TRBV21-1	TGTGCCAGCAGCAAAGGCCCCGCAGAGAACACTGAAGCTTTCTTT	CASSKGPAENTEAFF
NA	NA	TRBJ2-5	TRBV28	TGTGCCAGCAGTTTGATAGGGGCTGGGGAGACCCAGTACTTC	CASSLIGAGETQYF
NA	NA	TRBJ1-2	TRBV5-1	TGCGCCAGCAGCCTGTACCCCGACAGTCCGTATGGCTACACCTTC	CASSLYPDSPYGYTF
NA	TRBD2	TRBJ2-7	TRBV7-2	TGTGCCAGCAGCTTAGCGGCGGCGTGGCGGGAGGGGAGGGACGAGCAGTACTTC	CASSLAAAWREGRDEQYF